These 23 T cell receptor beta chains share one sample of origin, sequenced in a study of cytomegalovirus exposure and HLA in healthy donors (TCRdb year 2017). Library preparation used the immunoSEQ multiplex PCR assay. TCRdb's version of the immuneACCESS table is confined to in-frame rearrangements and falls short of the full clone set. An unresolved V gene accounts for under half of the shortfall where checked; the remainder is of unknown origin. In all, the sample holds 65,000 to 80,000 clones, and around 94% of those were seen once. The top ten clonotypes cover approximately 2% of the sample. Sequencing was carried out using PBMCs. The receptors were sampled from a woman younger than 30 in good health and CMV-seronegative.

The chain couples TRBV6-1 to TRBJ2-1; 10 bases are shared with TRBD2. CDR1 is MNHNS and CDR2 is SASEGT in the germline V gene. J lost 4 bases, V lost 4 bases, and 4 bases had no gene match. The CDR3 totals 15 residues. The CDR3 nucleotides are TGTGCCAGCAGTGCTACAGCGGGAGGGTACAATGAGCAGTTCTTC. Amino acid sequence: CASSATAGGYNEQFF.

J is TRBJ1-6 and V is TRBV27; TRBD1 matches at 8 bases. After removal of 6 bases from V and 12 bases from J, the junction contained 10 bases not matched to a gene. The CDR3 covers 14 residues. Germline CDR1 MNHEY, CDR2 SMNVEV (reference sequence). The CDR3 protein is CASRTIGQGKPLHF. The DNA of the CDR3 is TGTGCCAGCAGAACTATAGGACAGGGAAAACCCCTCCACTTT.

The chain carries TRBV11-2 and TRBJ1-1; no clear D. This CDR3 spans 15 amino acids. Trimming cost V 1 base and J 4 bases, with 13 bases left between them. CDR1 is SGHAT and CDR2 is FQNNGV in the germline V gene. This chain's CDR3 is CASSLAPEIGTEAFF. DNA for the CDR3: TGTGCCAGCAGCTTAGCCCCCGAAATCGGCACTGAAGCTTTCTTT.

The chain combines TRBV5-1 with TRBJ1-1; D remains ambiguous. Trimming shortened V by 3 bases and J by 3 bases, and 12 bases separated the two germline ends. There are 14 residues in the CDR3. Per the germline V gene, CDR1 is SGHRS and CDR2 is YFSETQ. The CDR3 reads CASSSSGYDTEAFF. The CDR3 region has the DNA TGCGCCAGCAGCTCGTCGGGGTACGACACTGAAGCTTTCTTT.

The genes are TRBV18 and TRBJ1-1, with D possibly TRBD1 on 6 matching bases. The CDR3 runs to 15 residues. Trimming pared 3 bases from V and 1 base from J, leaving 12 bases between. Germline V gene sequence: CDR1 KGHSH, CDR2 LQKENI. CDR3 DNA: TGTGCCAGCTCACCCCGGGACATATGGAACACTGAAGCTTTCTTT. Its protein product is CASSPRDIWNTEAFF.

The chain has TRBV7-9 and TRBJ2-5; 9 bases align to TRBD1. Germline CDR1 and CDR2: SEHNR and FQNEAQ (reference sequence). There are 14 residues in the CDR3. V lost 5 bases and J lost 6; bases outside the gene matches: 7. DNA for the CDR3: TGTGCCAGCAGCCCCCGGACAGGGGAACAGACCCAGTACTTC. This translates into CASSPRTGEQTQYF.

The chain employs TRBV28 and TRBJ2-5; the D is unclear. The CDR3 is 14 amino acids. V lost 2 bases and J 9 bases, leaving 16 bases between the germline ends. Germline V CDR1 and CDR2: MDHEN, SYDVKM. CDR3 sequence: CASSLRRPELAQYF. DNA of the CDR3: TGTGCCAGCAGTTTAAGGCGGCCGGAGTTGGCCCAGTACTTC.

The chain combines TRBV5-1 with TRBJ2-7, with 7 bases identical to TRBD1. The J segment lost 5 bases and the V segment lost 2 bases, leaving 7 bases of the junction unmatched. The germline gives CDR1 SGHRS, CDR2 YFSETQ. The CDR3 covers 14 residues. The CDR3 region has the DNA TGCGCCAGCAGCTTTCGACAGGGAATAGACGAGCAGTACTTC. Its protein is CASSFRQGIDEQYF.

The rearrangement uses TRBV4-3 and TRBJ1-2, with 10 nucleotides matching TRBD1. Germline assignment: CDR1 LGHNA and CDR2 YSLEER. The CDR3 sequence is 16 residues long. Trimming at V came to 2 bases and at J to 2 bases, leaving 5 bases not matched to a gene. For the CDR3, the DNA is TGCGCCAGCAGCCAAACCCGGGACAGGGGAAACTATGGCTACACCTTC. Protein sequence: CASSQTRDRGNYGYTF.

The chain employs TRBV19 and TRBJ2-3; possible D gene TRBD1, 5 bases. The germline gives CDR1 LNHDA, CDR2 SQIVND (reference sequence). There are 14 residues in the CDR3. V lost 7 bases and J 5 bases, leaving 16 bases between the germline ends. In DNA, the CDR3 is TGTGCCAGTAAAGACCAAGGACATCAAGATACGCAGTATTTT. Translation gives CASKDQGHQDTQYF.

V and J are TRBV11-2 and TRBJ2-6, with 10 bases identical to TRBD2. Per germline, CDR1 SGHAT and CDR2 FQNNGV. The CDR3 consists of 18 residues. V gave up 6 bases and J gave up 11 bases; unmatched junction bases: 19. DNA for the CDR3: TGTGCCAGCAGTTATAGCGGGGGGCTACACACTCCCGGCCACGTCCTGACTTTC. This translates into CASSYSGGLHTPGHVLTF.

The chain combines TRBV23-1 with TRBJ1-2, with D unresolved. Being an ORF, TRBV23-1 has a function that is uncertain. Trimming cost V 5 bases and J 13 bases, with 5 bases left between them. The length of the CDR3 is 8 residues. CDR3 amino acids: CASSTRTF. CDR3 sequence (DNA): TGCGCCAGCAGTACACGCACCTTC.

The chain couples TRBV19 to TRBJ2-7; D ambiguous. Germline assignment: CDR1 LNHDA and CDR2 SQIVND (reference sequence). V was pared by 4 bases and J by 0 bases, with 10 bases between. The CDR3 loop spans 14 amino acids. The CDR3 region has the DNA TGTGCCAGTAGTAGGCAGGAAAGCTCCTACGAGCAGTACTTC. Residues: CASSRQESSYEQYF.

The rearrangement uses TRBV27 and TRBJ2-3; D remains unclear. Germline loops: CDR1 MNHEY, CDR2 SMNVEV (reference sequence). Trimming took 4 bases from V and 3 from J, leaving 11 bases between them. This CDR3 comprises 14 residues. CDR3 DNA sequence: TGTGCCAGCAGTTATTCGGAGCTTACAGATACGCAGTATTTT. Translating gives CASSYSELTDTQYF.

The chain combines TRBV5-1 with TRBJ1-4; D possibly corresponds to TRBD1 (6 bases). V was clipped by 4 bases and J by 3 bases, with 22 bases between them. The CDR3 sequence is 18 residues long. The germline CDR1 and CDR2 sequences are SGHRS and YFSETQ. CDR3 sequence reads: CASSPRQTGNRPNEKLFF. The CDR3 bases are TGCGCCAGCAGCCCTAGGCAAACAGGGAATCGTCCTAATGAAAAACTGTTTTTT.

This sequence joins TRBV4-2 and TRBJ1-2; 7 nucleotides align to TRBD1. The CDR3 runs to 13 residues. Germline V gene data show CDR1 as LGHNA and CDR2 as YNFKEQ. Trimming took 5 bases from V and 5 from J; bases not matched to a gene: 5. The CDR3 protein is CASSNRDRYGYTF. The CDR3 nucleotides read TGTGCCAGCAGCAACCGGGACAGATATGGCTACACCTTC.

This clone was seen just once. The rearrangement joins TRBV4-2 to TRBJ1-1; D not certain. This CDR3 contains 14 residues. Germline values: CDR1 LGHNA, CDR2 YNFKEQ. Trimming took off 4 bases at V and 6 bases at J, with 15 bases between the two ends. CDR3 in amino acids: CASSPPAGVAEAFF. DNA for the CDR3: TGTGCCAGCAGCCCACCTGCAGGCGTCGCTGAAGCTTTCTTT.

This chain links TRBV7-2 with TRBJ2-7; D remains ambiguous. The V end lost 5 bases, the J end lost 5 bases, and 16 bases lay between the germline ends. This CDR3 is 14 amino acids long. Per the germline V gene, CDR1 is SGHTA and CDR2 is FQGNSA. CDR3 protein: CASSPYGRSDEQYF. The CDR3 DNA sequence: TGTGCCAGCAGCCCATACGGAAGGAGCGACGAGCAGTACTTC.

The rearrangement links TRBV6-4 to TRBJ2-1; TRBD1 might be the D (5 bases). The V gene's germline CDR1 is MRHNA and CDR2 SNTAGT. This CDR3 comprises 15 residues. Trimming took off 3 bases at V and 1 base at J, with 10 bases between the two ends. The CDR3 nucleotides are TGTGCCAGCAGTGAGCAGGGTGAATCCTACAATGAGCAGTTCTTC. Amino acid sequence: CASSEQGESYNEQFF.

The gene calls are TRBV19 and TRBJ1-2; D might be TRBD1 (6 bases). V was clipped by 2 bases and J by 4 bases, with 17 bases between them. The CDR3 covers 16 residues. Germline lookup yields CDR1 LNHDA and CDR2 SQIVND (reference sequence). The CDR3 DNA sequence: TGTGCCAGTAGTATACCCCCAGGGGAAGATAGCTATGGCTACACCTTC. It codes for CASSIPPGEDSYGYTF.

J is TRBJ1-4 and V is TRBV7-2; 9 nucleotides match TRBD1. Germline V gene data show CDR1 as SGHTA and CDR2 as FQGNSA. The J segment lost 1 base and the V segment lost 4 bases, leaving 7 bases of the junction unmatched. This CDR3 has 17 residues. CDR3 residues: CASSSGTGFGTNEKLFF. The CDR3 DNA sequence: TGTGCCAGCAGCTCCGGGACAGGGTTTGGAACTAATGAAAAACTGTTTTTT.

The rearrangement links TRBV28 to TRBJ2-4; 7 nucleotides agree with TRBD1. The V gene's germline CDR1 is MDHEN and CDR2 SYDVKM. There are 15 residues in the CDR3. The V gene end was trimmed by 4 bases and the J gene end by 2 bases; junction bases not matched to a gene: 5. Here the CDR3 reads CASSSQTGTKNIQYF. In DNA form, the CDR3 reads TGTGCCAGCAGTTCTCAGACAGGGACCAAAAACATTCAGTACTTC.

This chain joins TRBV7-9 and TRBJ2-3; 12 positions agree with TRBD2. Germline CDR1 SEHNR, CDR2 FQNEAQ (reference sequence). There are 16 residues in the CDR3. V lost 2 bases and J lost 5; bases outside the gene matches: 5. This chain's CDR3 is CASSLLAGGREDTQYF. In DNA form, the CDR3 reads TGTGCCAGCAGCTTACTAGCGGGAGGGCGGGAAGATACGCAGTATTTT.